This T cell receptor (beta chain) came from a study of T cell repertoires in cytomegalovirus infection. Study details: CMV epitopes used comprised recently identified HLA-C-restricted ones and well-studied HLA-B-restricted ones. In public TCR beta signatures, there were indications of both CMV infection and matching HLA type. Study-wide findings and caveats: Carriers of CMV plus the relevant HLA were identified by cumulative public TCR beta family frequency. Clonotypes of TCR beta that were HLA-C-restricted and CMV-specific dominated the ex vivo response.

A single record per CDR3 protein comes from TCRdb applying MiXCR to the reads. The sample holds approximately 300,000 distinct CDR3 sequences, roughly 25% seen once. This clonotype showed up many times. Its antigen is currently unknown. This sequence was found in a human donor in good health (CMV status not recorded). Some clones in this sample may be carry-over from other donors' samples. The specimen was cultured PBMCs, collected from culture after CMV antigen stimulation.

The CDR3 protein is CASSFPNSYEQYF. As DNA, the CDR3 is TGTGCCAGCAGCTTTCCCAACTCCTACGAGCAGTACTTC. The chain uses TRBV7-2 and TRBJ2-7; D is undetermined. Germline CDR1 SGHTA, CDR2 FQGNSA. V dropped 3 bases and J dropped 0 bases, with 6 bases sitting between them. The CDR3 is made up of 13 amino acids.